This T cell receptor (beta chain) came from a study of T-cell memory formation after mild COVID-19. Overall study context: The study found TCR clusters largely donor specific.

Findings and caveats of the study: Clones contracting over day 15 to 85 were CD4/CD8 balanced, with later expanders leaning CD4+. The authors left the SARS-CoV-2 specificity of second-wave clones peaking on day 37 unconfirmed.

MiXCR was run by TCRdb on the 5' RACE reads, yielding one entry per CDR3 protein. The table has about 240,000 distinct CDR3 sequences, around 10% seen once; the top ten hold 22%. This CDR3 has 16 amino acids. Trimming left V 0 bases short and J 2 bases short, with 13 bases between. Germline assignment: CDR1 DFQATT and CDR2 SNEGSKA (reference sequence). This clonotype came up many times. What it binds is unknown. The rearrangement joins TRBV20-1 to TRBJ2-2; possibly TRBD1 for D (6 bases). The clonotype comes from a man aged 18-30 years who had mild COVID-19 (a few samples of this study predate the infection). Cell type and time point are not known. Material for sequencing was PBMCs or a T cell subset sorted from them (not recorded which). The CDR3 loop reads CSARDLGQPNTGELFF. The CDR3 DNA follows: TGCAGTGCTAGAGATCTCGGACAGCCAAACACCGGGGAGCTGTTTTTT.